This T cell receptor (beta chain) was retrieved from a study of T cells after yellow fever vaccination. The overall study: Preparation of fractions with low cell numbers was performed using SMART-Seq v4 Ultra Low Input.

Study-wide findings and caveats: Primary-vaccination clones mostly resurfaced post-booster (around 96% CD4, just under 90% CD8). Across the CD4 and CD8 compartments, a small share of clonotypes was present in both.

Notes on this clonotype: Antigen: not known.

TCRdb itself ran the 5' RACE reads through MiXCR, one entry per CDR3 protein. The sample lists 620,000 or so distinct CDR3 sequences, about 12% seen once, with just under 15% in the top ten. Germline CDR1 is DFQATT and CDR2 is SNEGSKA (reference sequence). The CDR3 contains 15 residues. The ends lost 5 bases at V and 1 base at J; junction bases unmatched: 4. The rearrangement uses TRBV20-1 and TRBJ2-2; the match to TRBD1 covers 10 bases. This clonotype was sampled from a man aged 25 to 45 who received the YFV17D yellow fever vaccine. Sample: PBMCs, taken on the day of the yellow fever booster vaccination. This CDR3 is CSALRTGGNTGELFF. The CDR3 DNA reads TGCAGTGCTTTGAGGACAGGGGGGAACACCGGGGAGCTGTTTTTT.